Each of the 31 T cell receptor beta chains below was sequenced from the same sample in a study of blood T cells in healthy people across ages. The authors ran a second PCR of about 6 to 11 cycles using a sample-barcoded 5' primer and a J-beta primer mix. Via MiXCR, TCRdb re-called the 5' RACE reads, giving one row per CDR3 protein. The table includes 790,000 or so distinct CDR3 sequences, 35% to 50% detected once. Source material: blood. The receptors come from a man older than 75 in good health.

The V call is TRBV4-1, the J call TRBJ1-4; D is ambiguous. Looked up from germline, CDR1 is MGHRA and CDR2 is YSYEKL. With 4 bases removed from V and 7 bases from J, the gap between germline ends came to 10 bases. CDR3 length equals 13 residues. The CDR3 loop is CASSLLRSEKLFF. CDR3 bases: TGCGCCAGCAGCCTTCTTCGGAGTGAAAAACTGTTTTTT.

This clonotype was counted ten times or more. The chain couples TRBV5-1 to TRBJ2-7; no reliable D call. This CDR3 has 14 amino acids. Germline V gene lookup returns CDR1 SGHRS and CDR2 YFSETQ. Trimming took off 3 bases at V and 0 bases at J, with 10 bases between the two ends. As DNA, the CDR3 is TGCGCCAGCAGCTGGGGTCTGAGCTCCTACGAGCAGTACTTC. Translation gives CASSWGLSSYEQYF.

This clonotype was found many times. The gene calls are TRBV7-8 and TRBJ2-3; 8 positions agree with TRBD1. Germline lookup yields CDR1 SGHVS and CDR2 FQNEAQ. The V and J ends lost 5 bases and 6 bases, in that order; junction bases with no gene match: 4. The CDR3 is made up of 13 amino acids. The CDR3 nucleotides read TGTGCCAGCAGCCGCGACAGGGGCGATACGCAGTATTTT. This sequence encodes CASSRDRGDTQYF.

The genes are TRBV20-1 and TRBJ2-4, with 7 bases identical to TRBD1. After removal of 6 bases from V and 13 bases from J, the junction contained 24 bases not matched to a gene. The CDR3 runs 16 residues. Germline V gene lookup returns CDR1 DFQATT and CDR2 SNEGSKA (reference sequence). CDR3: CSAEADLQGVGWEQYF. CDR3 sequence (DNA): TGCAGTGCGGAGGCCGATTTGCAGGGGGTTGGTTGGGAGCAGTACTTC.

J is TRBJ1-2 and V is TRBV11-2, with TRBD1 matching over 10 bases. This CDR3 is 15 amino acids long. Losses at the gene ends were 3 bases for V and 4 bases for J; bases not matched to a gene: 5. The V gene's germline CDR1 is SGHAT and CDR2 FQNNGV. CDR3 residues: CASSFGQGGSYGYTF. CDR3 nucleotide sequence: TGTGCCAGCAGCTTCGGACAGGGGGGGAGCTATGGCTACACCTTC.

CDR3 sequence (DNA): TGTGCCAGCAGCTTAACGGGACAGGCCCATCGAGGCAATCAGCCCCAGCATTTT. Protein product: CASSLTGQAHRGNQPQHF. The chain uses TRBV5-6 and TRBJ1-5, with 8 bases fitting TRBD1. The germline CDR1 and CDR2 sequences are SGHDT and YYEEEE. The CDR3 has 18 residues. The V gene end was trimmed by 2 bases and the J gene end by 2 bases; junction bases not matched to a gene: 12.

Note on this clonotype: Given a much more abundant clone one base away, this may be a read error. V is TRBV5-6 and J is TRBJ2-5; 7 bases are a match to TRBD1. This CDR3 comprises 14 residues. Germline CDR1 SGHDT, CDR2 YYEEEE. V was clipped by 7 bases and J by 5 bases; unmatched bases: 11. This chain's CDR3 is CASGLRQGGETQYF. The CDR3 coding sequence is TGTGCCAGCGGCCTGCGACAGGGTGGGGAGACCCAGTACTTC.

This chain uses TRBV20-1 with TRBJ2-4; 7 positions match TRBD2. The last part of the DNA fits TRBJ2-7 better; the J call may be wrong. There are 14 residues in the CDR3. CDR1 is DFQATT, CDR2 SNEGSKA, per germline (reference sequence). CDR3 DNA sequence: TGCAGTGCTGAAAGGGTAGCGGGCTCCTACGAGCAGTACTTC. It translates to CSAERVAGSYEQYF.

This clonotype was seen a handful of times. The rearrangement joins TRBV6-2 or TRBV6-3 to TRBJ2-3; 15 bases align to TRBD2. CDR1 MNHEY and CDR2 SVGEGT come from the germline V gene. Trimming cost V 4 bases and J 6 bases; bases outside gene matches: 2. The CDR3 covers 15 residues. This chain's CDR3 is CASSWTSGGADTQYF. The CDR3 bases are TGTGCCAGCAGTTGGACTAGCGGGGGGGCGGATACGCAGTATTTT.

In regard to this clonotype: One end of the junction fails to match germline, which may point to a read error. The V and J genes are TRBV4-3 and TRBJ1-2, with a tentative D call TRBD1 (5 bases). The CDR3 consists of 12 residues. In germline, CDR1 is LGHNA, CDR2 YSLEER. The CDR3 coding sequence is TGCACCAGCAGCCTAGGGGCGAGCGGCTACACCTTC. Protein: CTSSLGASGYTF.

The chain employs TRBV6-5 and TRBJ1-1; 9 bases align to TRBD1. Trimming removed 2 bases from V and 0 bases from J; junction bases left unmatched: 4. This CDR3 has 16 amino acids. CDR1 is MNHEY, CDR2 SVGAGI, per germline. DNA for the CDR3: TGTGCCAGCAGTTACATAGGACAGGGGATGAACACTGAAGCTTTCTTT. Translating it yields CASSYIGQGMNTEAFF.

V gene TRBV5-1 combines with J gene TRBJ2-2; TRBD2 aligns across 10 bases. CDR1 is SGHRS, CDR2 YFSETQ, per germline. Losses at the gene ends were 6 bases for V and 0 bases for J; bases not matched to a gene: 5. The CDR3 contains 16 residues. CDR3 residues: CASKTLAGPNTGELFF. The CDR3 DNA reads TGCGCCAGCAAGACACTAGCGGGACCGAACACCGGGGAGCTGTTTTTT.

V gene TRBV6-5 combines with J gene TRBJ2-1, with D hard to call. V dropped 6 bases and J dropped 8 bases, with 20 bases sitting between them. The length of the CDR3 is 15 residues. Germline V gene sequence: CDR1 MNHEY, CDR2 SVGAGI. The CDR3 DNA reads TGTGCCAGCAGAGACCCGGAATCATCGGCCCATGAGCAGTTCTTC. Residues: CASRDPESSAHEQFF.

The chain carries TRBV5-1 and TRBJ2-4; TRBD1 aligns across 11 bases. The last part of the DNA fits TRBJ2-7 better; the J call may be wrong. This CDR3 contains 14 residues. The germline gives CDR1 SGHRS, CDR2 YFSETQ. CDR3 DNA: TGCGCCAGCAGCCGGACAGGGGGCGCGAACGAGCAGTACTTC. This translates into CASSRTGGANEQYF.

The chain carries TRBV27 and TRBJ2-7; 7 nucleotides line up with TRBD1. Germline loops: CDR1 MNHEY, CDR2 SMNVEV (reference sequence). CDR3 size: 13 residues. Germline trimming cut 5 bases from V and 9 bases from J; bases unmatched to any gene: 10. The CDR3 protein is CASSQDRERVQYF. The CDR3 region has the DNA TGTGCCAGCAGTCAAGACAGGGAACGGGTGCAGTACTTC.

In its sample, this clonotype was seen a few times. This sequence joins TRBV29-1 and TRBJ1-1; no firm D call. The V end was cut by 0 bases, the J end by 3 bases, with 14 bases between. CDR3 size: 15 residues. Germline V gene lookup returns CDR1 SQVTM and CDR2 ANQGSEA. CDR3 nucleotide sequence: TGCAGCGTTGAAGATCCGCGGGGAGGGCACACTGAAGCTTTCTTT. It yields the protein CSVEDPRGGHTEAFF.

The rearrangement uses TRBV25-1 and TRBJ2-5; tentatively, D is TRBD1 (7 bases). The CDR3 sequence is 17 residues long. Trimming cost V 3 bases and J 5 bases, with 22 bases left between them. CDR1 MGHDK and CDR2 SYGVNS come from the germline V gene. CDR3 bases: TGTGCCAGCAGTGACCCCGGGACAGCCTGGCGGGGCGAGACCCAGTACTTC. This encodes CASSDPGTAWRGETQYF.

V and J are TRBV6-5 and TRBJ2-7; 8 bases line up with TRBD1. Per germline, CDR1 MNHEY and CDR2 SVGAGI. V trimming: 4 bases; J trimming: 3 bases; junction bases outside the gene matches: 2. The CDR3 is made up of 13 amino acids. The CDR3 loop reads CASSSDRGYEQYF. DNA for the CDR3: TGTGCCAGCAGTTCTGACAGGGGCTACGAGCAGTACTTC.

This clonotype was recorded a few times. The chain has TRBV7-9 and TRBJ2-7; D might be TRBD1 (5 bases). This CDR3 has 13 residues. CDR1 SEHNR and CDR2 FQNEAQ come from the germline V gene (reference sequence). V lost 6 bases and J lost 3, with 12 bases in between. The CDR3 DNA is TGTGCCAGCAGTGAAAGGGGTTTCTACGAGCAGTACTTC. Its translation: CASSERGFYEQYF.

This clonotype showed up many times. The V call is TRBV11-2, the J call TRBJ2-7, with D hard to call. This CDR3 is built from 14 residues. V gave up 5 bases and J gave up 4 bases, with 15 bases separating them. Germline V gene lookup returns CDR1 SGHAT and CDR2 FQNNGV. This CDR3 reads CASSPSRAKYEQYF. The CDR3 DNA follows: TGTGCCAGCAGCCCAAGTCGGGCGAAATACGAGCAGTACTTC.

This clonotype came up once. The chain recombines TRBV20-1 with TRBJ2-5; D is unresolved. The V end was cut by 2 bases, the J end by 11 bases, with 21 bases between. CDR3 size: 14 residues. Germline V gene sequence: CDR1 DFQATT, CDR2 SNEGSKA (reference sequence). The CDR3: CSARTATPDREQYF. DNA of the CDR3: TGCAGTGCTAGAACGGCTACCCCGGACCGTGAGCAGTACTTC.

A remark on this clonotype: The junction departs from the called germline gene at one end, perhaps through a read error. The chain joins TRBV9 to TRBJ2-3; TRBD1 aligns across 11 bases. The CDR3 consists of 15 residues. The germline V gene encodes CDR1 SGDLS and CDR2 YYNGEE. CDR3 nucleotide sequence: TGTGCCAGCAGCGTAGATCCGGGACAGGGGGATACACAGTATTTT. Translating it yields CASSVDPGQGDTQYF. Full variable domain (rest looked up from reference TRBV9 and TRBJ2-3): DSGVTQTPKHLITATGQRVTLRCSPRSGDLSVYWYQQSLDQGLQFLIQYYNGEERAKGNILERFSAQQFPDLHSELNLSSLELGDSALYFCASSVDPGQGDTQYFGPGTRLTVL.

As for this clonotype: A much larger clone sits a single nucleotide away, making a read error possible. CDR3: CASSLADSYNGQYF. The CDR3 DNA is TGTGCCAGCAGCTTGGCCGATAGTTACAATGGGCAGTACTTC. The chain links TRBV5-6 to TRBJ2-5; D is ambiguous. V was cut by 0 bases and J by 11 bases, with 17 bases left in between. The CDR3 loop spans 14 amino acids. Looked up from germline, CDR1 is SGHDT and CDR2 is YYEEEE. Full variable domain (missing parts from reference TRBV5-6 and TRBJ2-5): DAGVTQSPTHLIKTRGQQVTLRCSPKSGHDTVSWYQQALGQGPQFIFQYYEEEERQRGNFPDRFSGHQFPNYSSELNVNALLLGDSALYLCASSLADSYNGQYFGPGTRLLVL.

J is TRBJ2-5 and V is TRBV27; TRBD2 agrees at 9 bases. The DNA end is a closer match to TRBJ2-7, so the J assignment may be wrong. Germline-derived CDR1 and CDR2 are MNHEY and SMNVEV (reference sequence). This CDR3 is built from 15 residues. The CDR3 sequence is CASSALAGVSGEQYF. The CDR3 DNA follows: TGTGCCAGCAGTGCCTTAGCGGGAGTCTCGGGCGAGCAGTACTTC.

The rearrangement links TRBV7-7 to TRBJ2-1; 8 nucleotides agree with TRBD1. Trimming took 2 bases from V and 10 from J; bases not matched to a gene: 10. This CDR3 spans 15 amino acids. Per the germline V gene, CDR1 is SSHAT and CDR2 is FNYEAQ (reference sequence). DNA of the CDR3: TGTGCCAGCAGCTTAACCCGGACAGGGAATGAGGAGCAGTTCTTC. Amino acids: CASSLTRTGNEEQFF.

J is TRBJ2-3 and V is TRBV5-5; D possibly uses TRBD1 or TRBD2 (5 bases each). The V end lost 2 bases, the J end lost 2 bases, and 18 bases lay between the germline ends. The length of the CDR3 is 17 residues. Germline V CDR1 and CDR2: SGHKS, YYEKEE (reference sequence). DNA for the CDR3: TGTGCCAGCAGCTTACGGGACCTACGGGCGGACACAGATACGCAGTATTTT. It codes for CASSLRDLRADTDTQYF. Together with reference TRBV5-5 and TRBJ2-3, the CDR3 gives the full variable domain: DAGVTQSPTHLIKTRGQQVTLRCSPISGHKSVSWYQQVLGQGPQFIFQYYEKEERGRGNFPDRFSARQFPNYSSELNVNALLLGDSALYLCASSLRDLRADTDTQYFGPGTRLTVL.

The chain is built from TRBV4-2 and TRBJ2-1, with 7 bases fitting TRBD2. CDR1 and CDR2 from the germline V gene are LGHNA and YNFKEQ. This CDR3 region has 17 residues. J lost 0 bases, V lost 1 base, and 6 bases had no gene match. The CDR3 sequence is CASSQVGGSSSYNEQFF. CDR3 bases: TGTGCCAGCAGCCAAGTGGGCGGGAGTTCCTCCTACAATGAGCAGTTCTTC.

This clonotype was counted a few times. The rearrangement joins TRBV25-1 to TRBJ2-2; 7 nucleotides match TRBD1. The CDR3 has 14 residues. Germline V lookup: CDR1 MGHDK, CDR2 SYGVNS. V dropped 4 bases and J dropped 4; count of bases not matched to a gene: 3. The CDR3 nucleotides read TGTGCCAGCAGTGCGGCAGGGGGCACCGGGGAGCTGTTTTTT. Amino acids: CASSAAGGTGELFF. The full variable domain, its missing parts supplied by reference TRBV25-1 and TRBJ2-2, is EADIYQTPRYLVIGTGKKITLECSQTMGHDKMYWYQQDPGMELHLIHYSYGVNSTEKGDLSSESTVSRIRTEHFPLTLESARPSHTSQYLCASSAAGGTGELFFGEGSRLTVL.

The sample holds many counts of this clonotype. The chain employs TRBV5-1 and TRBJ2-7, with 9 bases fitting TRBD1. Germline V gene sequence: CDR1 SGHRS, CDR2 YFSETQ. The CDR3 has 14 amino acids. V lost 2 bases to trimming and J lost 3 bases; unmatched junction nucleotides: 3. This chain's CDR3 is CASSFGTGNYEQYF. The DNA of the CDR3 is TGCGCCAGCAGCTTCGGGACAGGGAACTACGAGCAGTACTTC.

The J gene is TRBJ2-5, the V gene TRBV27, with D perhaps given as TRBD1 or TRBD2 (5 bases each). With 2 bases removed from V and 1 base from J, the gap between germline ends came to 8 bases. The CDR3 contains 14 residues. Germline V gene sequence: CDR1 MNHEY, CDR2 SMNVEV (reference sequence). Here the CDR3 reads CASSLLGTQETQYF. The DNA of the CDR3 is TGTGCCAGCAGTTTACTCGGGACCCAAGAGACCCAGTACTTC.

V and J are TRBV6-5 and TRBJ2-5; D is ambiguous. The J call could be wrong; TRBJ2-7 is a better fit for the DNA end. The CDR3 sequence is 14 residues long. Germline CDR1 and CDR2: MNHEY and SVGAGI. Here the CDR3 reads CASSGSGPTYEQYF. CDR3 nucleotide sequence: TGTGCCAGCAGTGGTTCGGGCCCCACCTACGAGCAGTACTTC.